One sample yielded the 23 T cell receptor beta chains listed below, sequenced in a study of cytomegalovirus exposure and HLA in healthy donors. Sequenced by immunoSEQ multiplex PCR; TCRdb stores in-frame clones only, minus some. The profile shows nearly 200,000 clones, approximately 82% of them singletons. The sample consisted of PBMCs. The source is a woman in her twenties or thirties in good health and CMV-seropositive.

This chain connects TRBV7-6 to TRBJ2-1; 15 positions agree with TRBD2. The ends lost 5 bases at V and 0 bases at J; junction bases unmatched: 2. The CDR3 has 17 residues. Germline V gives CDR1 SGHVS, CDR2 FNYEAQ. The CDR3 coding sequence is TGTGCCAGCAGCCGGACTAGCGGGAGGGCCTCCTACAATGAGCAGTTCTTC. Its protein product is CASSRTSGRASYNEQFF.

The V and J genes are TRBV6-5 and TRBJ2-7, with 7 bases identical to TRBD2. In germline, CDR1 is MNHEY, CDR2 SVGAGI. Trimming at V came to 5 bases and at J to 3 bases, leaving 7 bases not matched to a gene. This CDR3 is 14 amino acids long. This CDR3 is CASSQPGGGYEQYF. CDR3 in DNA: TGTGCCAGCAGTCAGCCGGGAGGAGGCTACGAGCAGTACTTC.

The V gene is TRBV28, the J gene TRBJ2-1; 11 nucleotides align to TRBD2. Germline CDR1 and CDR2: MDHEN and SYDVKM. J lost 0 bases, V lost 6 bases, and 4 bases had no gene match. This CDR3 comprises 16 residues. For the CDR3, the DNA is TGTGCCAGCAGACATACTAGCGGGAGCTCCTACAATGAGCAGTTCTTC. Translation: CASRHTSGSSYNEQFF.

CDR3 residues: CASRNPDSYTEAFF. Here the CDR3 DNA reads TGTGCCAGCAGAAACCCGGACAGCTACACTGAAGCTTTCTTT. The chain uses TRBV6-5 and TRBJ1-1; D might be TRBD1 (6 bases). Trimming left V 6 bases short and J 3 bases short, with 14 bases between. Germline loops: CDR1 MNHEY, CDR2 SVGAGI. This CDR3 region has 14 residues.

This sequence joins TRBV5-1 and TRBJ2-6; 12 bases are shared with TRBD1. V shed 5 bases and J 3 bases; nucleotides not matched to a gene: 6. Germline V gene sequence: CDR1 SGHRS, CDR2 YFSETQ. The CDR3 is made up of 17 amino acids. CDR3 region: CASRLGQGARGANVLTF. The CDR3 bases are TGCGCCAGCAGGCTGGGACAGGGGGCGCGTGGGGCCAACGTCCTGACTTTC.

The chain links TRBV28 to TRBJ1-2; D is undetermined. The ends were cut back, 7 bases at V and 3 bases at J, with 9 bases in the middle. This CDR3 spans 12 amino acids. Germline assignment: CDR1 MDHEN and CDR2 SYDVKM. The CDR3 here is CASTEGDYGYTF. DNA for the CDR3: TGTGCCAGCACTGAGGGTGACTATGGCTACACCTTC.

V is TRBV5-1 and J is TRBJ1-3; D may be TRBD1 (6 bases). The CDR3 is 16 residues long. CDR1 is SGHRS, CDR2 YFSETQ, per germline. The V end was cut by 3 bases, the J end by 0 bases, with 13 bases between. The CDR3 DNA follows: TGCGCCAGCAGCTCCCAGGGGACGCGCTCTGGAAACACCATATATTTT. This translates into CASSSQGTRSGNTIYF.

This chain uses TRBV27 with TRBJ1-2, with D possibly TRBD1 on 6 matching bases. The ends were cut back, 6 bases at V and 4 bases at J, with 18 bases in the middle. Germline lookup yields CDR1 MNHEY and CDR2 SMNVEV (reference sequence). The CDR3 is made up of 15 amino acids. The CDR3 DNA reads as TGTGCCAGCAGATCCCCTGGGGGCAGGGGCTATGGCTACACCTTC. Protein sequence: CASRSPGGRGYGYTF.

V and J are TRBV28 and TRBJ2-1; TRBD2 matches 11 bases. Germline V gene sequence: CDR1 MDHEN, CDR2 SYDVKM. This CDR3 contains 19 residues. V shed 5 bases, J shed 3 bases, and the junction held 15 bases outside the gene matches. The CDR3 loop is CASSLTLAGASHFYNEQFF. The CDR3 bases are TGTGCCAGCAGTCTCACACTAGCGGGAGCCTCCCACTTCTACAATGAGCAGTTCTTC.

Details on this clone: The sample contains more than one DNA sequence encoding this CDR3. This chain connects TRBV28 to TRBJ1-2; TRBD1 agrees at 9 bases. The CDR3 spans 14 residues. V was pared by 2 bases and J by 7 bases, with 5 bases of the junction left unmatched. Germline CDR1 reads MDHEN; CDR2 reads SYDVKM. In nucleotides, the CDR3 is TGTGCCAGCAGTTTACCGGACAGGGGCGGTGGCTACACCTTC. As protein: CASSLPDRGGGYTF.

V gene TRBV29-1 combines with J gene TRBJ1-2, with 11 positions matching TRBD1. Germline CDR1 and CDR2: SQVTM and ANQGSEA. The CDR3 sequence is 13 residues long. V shed 3 bases, J shed 4 bases, and the junction held 1 base outside the gene matches. The CDR3, as DNA: TGCAGCGTTGAGGACAGGGGGCCCTATGGCTACACCTTC. Protein sequence: CSVEDRGPYGYTF.

The chain employs TRBV2 and TRBJ1-2; no firm D call. Trimming shortened V by 6 bases and J by 1 base, and 15 bases separated the two germline ends. Germline assignment: CDR1 SNHLY and CDR2 FYNNEI. This CDR3 region has 15 residues. The CDR3 sequence: CASSGLRASNYGYTF. In DNA form, the CDR3 reads TGTGCCAGCAGCGGGTTAAGAGCCAGTAACTATGGCTACACCTTC.

The rearrangement joins TRBV11-2 to TRBJ1-2, with D uncertain. V was shortened by 3 bases and J by 4 bases, with 12 bases between the two germline ends. Looked up from germline, CDR1 is SGHAT and CDR2 is FQNNGV. The CDR3 length is 14 residues. CDR3 sequence (DNA): TGTGCCAGCAGCTTGACCGACTCCAGCTATGGCTACACCTTC. Protein product: CASSLTDSSYGYTF.

This clone was observed a single time. The chain links TRBV6-5 to TRBJ2-1; D remains ambiguous. This CDR3 has 16 residues. V shed 4 bases and J shed 4 bases, with 17 bases lying between them. In germline, CDR1 is MNHEY, CDR2 SVGAGI. CDR3 sequence (DNA): TGTGCCAGCAGTTCGCAGTCTCCCCGCCAGTACAATGAGCAGTTCTTC. Its translation: CASSSQSPRQYNEQFF.

The rearrangement joins TRBV6-1 to TRBJ2-3; D might be TRBD2 (5 bases). Germline V gives CDR1 MNHNS, CDR2 SASEGT. Trimming left V 7 bases short and J 2 bases short, with 13 bases between. There are 14 residues in the CDR3. The CDR3 region has the DNA TGTGCCAGCACCTCCCTCGGGAACACAGATACGCAGTATTTT. Translation: CASTSLGNTDTQYF.

The chain is built from TRBV18 and TRBJ2-3, with D tentatively TRBD2 (6 bases). CDR1 KGHSH and CDR2 LQKENI come from the germline V gene. The CDR3 has 15 amino acids. Trimming removed 3 bases from V and 2 bases from J, with 12 bases in between. The CDR3 nucleotides are TGTGCCAGCTCACCGGGAGGACTCTTCACAGATACGCAGTATTTT. Its protein product is CASSPGGLFTDTQYF.

DNA for the CDR3: TGCAGCGTTGAAGCTGGGAGGGGACTCTCTGGAAACACCATATATTTT. Translated, it gives CSVEAGRGLSGNTIYF. The J gene is TRBJ1-3, the V gene TRBV29-1, with D perhaps matching TRBD1 (5 bases). Deletions cut 1 base from V and 0 bases from J, with 13 bases between. Looked up from germline, CDR1 is SQVTM and CDR2 is ANQGSEA. The CDR3 length is 16 residues.

The rearrangement joins TRBV29-1 to TRBJ1-1; D is unclear. The CDR3 is 13 residues long. CDR1 and CDR2 (germline): SQVTM, ANQGSEA. Trimming cost V 4 bases and J 4 bases, with 13 bases left between them. The CDR3 here is CSVARARGTEAFF. The CDR3 DNA sequence: TGCAGCGTTGCGAGGGCCCGGGGCACTGAAGCTTTCTTT.

The chain is built from TRBV29-1 and TRBJ2-5, with D perhaps matching TRBD2 (6 bases). V was clipped by 6 bases and J by 0 bases, with 11 bases between them. The V gene's germline CDR1 is SQVTM and CDR2 ANQGSEA. The CDR3 consists of 13 residues. The CDR3 DNA follows: TGCAGCGTGTCCCTAGCGTACCAAGAGACCCAGTACTTC. This translates into CSVSLAYQETQYF.

This clone was recorded once. The chain has TRBV5-6 and TRBJ1-3, with 7 nucleotides matching TRBD1. There are 16 residues in the CDR3. The V and J ends lost 4 bases and 4 bases, in that order; junction bases with no gene match: 11. The germline CDR1 and CDR2 sequences are SGHDT and YYEEEE. In DNA, the CDR3 is TGTGCCAGCAGCCCCCGGGAGGGGGCGAAAGGAAACACCATATATTTT. As protein: CASSPREGAKGNTIYF.

The V gene is TRBV7-9, the J gene TRBJ2-1; D is unresolved. The CDR3 is 11 residues long. V gave up 3 bases and J gave up 5 bases, with 2 bases separating them. Germline V CDR1 and CDR2: SEHNR, FQNEAQ (reference sequence). The CDR3 DNA sequence: TGTGCCAGCAGCTTCGACAATGAGCAGTTCTTC. It yields the protein CASSFDNEQFF. Full variable domain (remainder filled in from reference TRBV7-9 and TRBJ2-1): DTGVSQNPRHKITKRGQNVTFRCDPISEHNRLYWYRQTLGQGPEFLTYFQNEAQLEKSRLLSDRFSAERPKGSFSTLEIQRTEQGDSAMYLCASSFDNEQFFGPGTRLTVL.

The chain has TRBV25-1 and TRBJ2-3; D remains unclear. Germline V gene data show CDR1 as MGHDK and CDR2 as SYGVNS. V lost 4 bases, J lost 2 bases, and 4 bases lay in between. This CDR3 region has 12 residues. The DNA of the CDR3 is TGTGCCAGCAGTGGACTCACAGATACGCAGTATTTT. Its protein is CASSGLTDTQYF.

The V call is TRBV7-8, the J call TRBJ2-1, with 8 positions matching TRBD2. V dropped 4 bases and J dropped 9; count of bases not matched to a gene: 5. In germline, CDR1 is SGHVS, CDR2 FQNEAQ. The CDR3 length is 13 residues. The CDR3 sequence: CASSSGLVSEQFF. The CDR3 nucleotides read TGTGCCAGCAGCTCGGGACTAGTTAGTGAGCAGTTCTTC. Together with reference TRBV7-8 and TRBJ2-1, the CDR3 gives the full variable domain: GAGVSQSPRYKVAKRGQDVALRCDPISGHVSLFWYQQALGQGPEFLTYFQNEAQLDKSGLPSDRFFAERPEGSVSTLKIQRTQQEDSAVYLCASSSGLVSEQFFGPGTRLTVL.